The 28 T cell receptor beta chains given below trace back to one sample, sequenced in a study of T-cell reconstitution after alpha-beta-depleted transplantation in children. Researchers prepared the TCRbeta library using unique molecular identifiers, the study reports. TCRdb reprocessed the PCR reads with MiXCR, giving one entry per CDR3 protein. The sample yields roughly 280,000 distinct CDR3 sequences, 11% seen once. Here the sequenced sample was peripheral blood, taken 180 days after TCRalphabeta/CD19-depleted stem cell transplant. These receptors originate from a male patient between 2 and 15 years old who had a stem cell transplant for chronic granulomatous disease, so the T cells may come from the graft donor.

This clonotype was counted between two and nine times. This chain joins TRBV12-3 or TRBV12-4 and TRBJ2-7, with a tentative D call TRBD1 (5 bases). This CDR3 region has 13 residues. Between the trimmed V and J ends, which lost 3 bases and 6 bases, there was a span of 12 bases. CDR3 sequence reads: CASSFKAGIEQYF. As DNA, the CDR3 is TGTGCCAGCAGTTTCAAAGCAGGGATCGAGCAGTACTTC.

This clonotype was detected many times. The rearrangement joins TRBV20-1 to TRBJ2-1, with 13 bases that match TRBD2. CDR3 length equals 15 residues. The V segment lost 5 bases and the J segment 3 bases; nucleotides outside the gene matches: 4. Germline values: CDR1 DFQATT, CDR2 SNEGSKA (reference sequence). The CDR3 region has the DNA TGCAGTGCTCTGGGACTAGCGGGACACTACAATGAGCAGTTCTTC. It codes for CSALGLAGHYNEQFF.

This clonotype was seen ten or more times. The genes are TRBV5-1 and TRBJ1-1, with a weak D call TRBD1 (5 bases). V lost 4 bases to trimming and J lost 0 bases, with 16 bases between them. Germline lookup yields CDR1 SGHRS and CDR2 YFSETQ. The CDR3 length is 16 residues. This chain's CDR3 is CASSLGVGVLNTEAFF. The CDR3 DNA sequence: TGCGCCAGCAGCCTTGGGGTGGGGGTTTTGAACACTGAAGCTTTCTTT.

This clonotype occurred many times. This chain connects TRBV7-9 to TRBJ2-3; weak D call: TRBD2 (7 bases). The CDR3 extends over 11 amino acids. Germline assignment: CDR1 SEHNR and CDR2 FQNEAQ (reference sequence). Trimming stripped 6 bases from V and 10 bases from J, with 11 bases between. CDR3 bases: TGTGCCAGCAGGCAAGGGGGGGCGCAGTATTTT. It encodes CASRQGGAQYF.

This clonotype was detected only a few times. The chain uses TRBV29-1 and TRBJ2-1, with D unclear. Deletions cut 6 bases from V and 7 bases from J, with 10 bases between. CDR1 is SQVTM and CDR2 is ANQGSEA in the germline V gene. The CDR3 loop spans 11 amino acids. Written as DNA, the CDR3 is TGCAGCGTCCAGCAGGTAAATGAGCAGTTCTTC. Amino acids: CSVQQVNEQFF.

This clonotype has ten or more counts. The J gene is TRBJ2-1, the V gene TRBV28, with 7 bases identical to TRBD1. Trimming at V came to 10 bases and at J to 3 bases, leaving 9 bases not matched to a gene. Germline lookup yields CDR1 MDHEN and CDR2 SYDVKM. This CDR3 region has 14 residues. DNA of the CDR3: TGTGCCATCGGATTCAGGGGGATCTACAATGAGCAGTTCTTC. This gives the protein CAIGFRGIYNEQFF.

The rearrangement links TRBV27 to TRBJ1-5, with D unresolved. In germline, CDR1 is MNHEY, CDR2 SMNVEV (reference sequence). With 0 bases removed from V and 7 bases from J, the gap between germline ends came to 13 bases. CDR3 length: 15 residues. CDR3 region: CASSLSPGVGQPQHF. In DNA form, the CDR3 reads TGTGCCAGCAGTTTATCTCCCGGGGTTGGACAGCCCCAGCATTTT.

The sample holds a few counts of this clonotype. The V gene is TRBV28, the J gene TRBJ2-7, with 7 bases fitting TRBD2. Germline loops: CDR1 MDHEN, CDR2 SYDVKM. V dropped 5 bases and J dropped 2; count of bases not matched to a gene: 6. CDR3 size: 14 residues. In DNA form, the CDR3 reads TGTGCCAGCAGTACCCTAGCGGAAGCCTACGAGCAGTACTTC. This encodes CASSTLAEAYEQYF.

This clonotype showed up many times. This chain connects TRBV12-3 or TRBV12-4 to TRBJ2-3, with TRBD2 matching 9 bases. The V gene end was trimmed by 5 bases and the J gene end by 0 bases; junction bases not matched to a gene: 6. The CDR3 runs to 16 residues. The CDR3: CASSLRLAASTDTQYF. The CDR3 nucleotides read TGTGCCAGCAGTCTTCGACTAGCGGCTAGCACAGATACGCAGTATTTT.

Only a few counts were recorded for this clonotype. The chain links TRBV20-1 to TRBJ2-7; 9 nucleotides align to TRBD2. Germline values: CDR1 DFQATT, CDR2 SNEGSKA (reference sequence). V dropped 3 bases and J dropped 2; count of bases not matched to a gene: 11. This CDR3 has 16 amino acids. In DNA form, the CDR3 reads TGCAGTGCTAGGCCTTTTAGGCGGGGGGGTGCCTACGAGCAGTACTTC. Translation gives CSARPFRRGGAYEQYF.

On this clonotype itself: A clone one base away is much larger, so this may be a read error. The chain links TRBV12-3 or TRBV12-4 to TRBJ2-3, with TRBD2 matching over 9 bases. CDR3 length: 16 residues. V was pared by 6 bases and J by 5 bases, with 12 bases of the junction left unmatched. The CDR3 spells CASRTPRGGAEDTQYF. In nucleotides, the CDR3 is TGTGCCAGCAGGACTCCTCGCGGGGGGGCCGAAGATACGCAGTATTTT.

This clonotype was observed many times. This chain links TRBV10-3 with TRBJ2-3, with D possibly TRBD2 on 6 matching bases. Trimming took off 6 bases at V and 5 bases at J, with 24 bases between the two ends. The germline V gene encodes CDR1 ENHRY and CDR2 SYGVKD. The CDR3 covers 17 residues. The CDR3 nucleotides read TGTGCCATCAGGGATTTCGGGAGTAGGTCCAGTGGAGATACGCAGTATTTT. This encodes CAIRDFGSRSSGDTQYF.

This chain joins TRBV2 and TRBJ1-4; the D gene is possibly TRBD1 (6 bases). Germline V CDR1 and CDR2: SNHLY, FYNNEI. Trimming left V 6 bases short and J 5 bases short, with 19 bases between. CDR3 length: 16 amino acids. CDR3 nucleotide sequence: TGTGCCAGCAGCCAAGGACAGTTTGTACTAAATGAAAAACTGTTTTTT. Residues: CASSQGQFVLNEKLFF.

In this sample, this clonotype turned up many times. This chain connects TRBV4-1 to TRBJ2-2, with D hard to call. This CDR3 contains 13 residues. Germline CDR1 reads MGHRA; CDR2 reads YSYEKL. The ends were cut back, 2 bases at V and 4 bases at J, with 5 bases in the middle. CDR3 region: CASSQISTGELFF. The CDR3 DNA reads TGCGCCAGCAGCCAAATCAGCACCGGGGAGCTGTTTTTT.

This clonotype was detected many times. V is TRBV9 and J is TRBJ2-2; the D gene is possibly TRBD2 (6 bases). V was shortened by 0 bases and J by 6 bases, with 18 bases between the two germline ends. Germline CDR1 is SGDLS and CDR2 is YYNGEE. The CDR3 runs to 17 residues. The CDR3 loop reads CASSVGPQGLSSGELFF. The CDR3 coding sequence is TGTGCCAGCAGCGTAGGCCCTCAGGGACTCTCTTCCGGGGAGCTGTTTTTT.

This clonotype was seen at least ten times. The gene calls are TRBV5-1 and TRBJ2-5; tentative D call: TRBD2 (7 bases). Germline CDR1 and CDR2: SGHRS and YFSETQ. This CDR3 is 16 amino acids long. Trimming took 2 bases from V and 0 from J, leaving 14 bases between them. Written as DNA, the CDR3 is TGCGCCAGCAGCTTAGTTACGGGGGGCGACCAAGAGACCCAGTACTTC. It is translated as CASSLVTGGDQETQYF. The full variable domain, completed using reference TRBV5-1 and TRBJ2-5, is KAGVTQTPRYLIKTRGQQVTLSCSPISGHRSVSWYQQTPGQGLQFLFEYFSETQRNKGNFPGRFSGRQFSNSRSEMNVSTLELGDSALYLCASSLVTGGDQETQYFGPGTRLLVL.

This clonotype was seen at least ten times. This chain connects TRBV7-6 to TRBJ2-2; D unresolved. This CDR3 is built from 12 residues. Trimming took off 5 bases at V and 5 bases at J, with 6 bases between the two ends. CDR1 is SGHVS and CDR2 is FNYEAQ in the germline V gene. CDR3 DNA: TGTGCCAGCAGCCAGTTGACCGGGGAGCTGTTTTTT. This sequence encodes CASSQLTGELFF.

This clonotype was counted at least ten times. Here the CDR3 DNA reads TGCAGTGGCGCGCGTCTAAACAGGGAGAACGGCTACGAGCAGTACTTC. Protein product: CSGARLNRENGYEQYF. V is TRBV20-1 and J is TRBJ2-7; perhaps TRBD1 as D (6 bases). This CDR3 is built from 16 residues. Trimming removed 7 bases from V and 3 bases from J, with 25 bases in between. The germline CDR1 and CDR2 sequences are DFQATT and SNEGSKA (reference sequence).

At least ten counts were recorded for this clonotype. The chain has TRBV5-6 and TRBJ1-1; no clear D. V dropped 0 bases and J dropped 1 base, with 7 bases sitting between them. The CDR3 is 14 amino acids. The V gene's germline CDR1 is SGHDT and CDR2 YYEEEE. This CDR3 is CASSLGAGNTEAFF. As DNA, the CDR3 is TGTGCCAGCAGCTTGGGGGCGGGGAACACTGAAGCTTTCTTT.

This clonotype was observed at least ten times. The chain has TRBV28 and TRBJ2-2, with TRBD2 as a possible D gene (6 bases). V was clipped by 3 bases and J by 5 bases, with 13 bases between them. The CDR3 spans 15 residues. Germline lookup yields CDR1 MDHEN and CDR2 SYDVKM. This CDR3 reads CASSLPGLQTGELFF. CDR3 nucleotide sequence: TGTGCCAGCAGTTTGCCGGGACTTCAAACCGGGGAGCTGTTTTTT.

This clonotype showed up just a few times. The chain employs TRBV2 and TRBJ2-3; 9 positions agree with TRBD1. This CDR3 region has 15 residues. Germline V gene data show CDR1 as SNHLY and CDR2 as FYNNEI. The trim removed 6 bases at V and 4 bases at J, leaving 8 bases unmatched. CDR3 sequence (DNA): TGTGCCAGCAGCGCCGGGACAGGGAAGTCAGATACGCAGTATTTT. Translated, it gives CASSAGTGKSDTQYF.

This clonotype was counted many times. The V gene is TRBV29-1, the J gene TRBJ1-4; D uncertain. Germline assignment: CDR1 SQVTM and CDR2 ANQGSEA. V shed 5 bases and J shed 5 bases, with 15 bases lying between them. The CDR3 loop spans 14 amino acids. In DNA, the CDR3 is TGCAGCGTTCGGGATCGCCTTCAAAATGAAAAACTGTTTTTT. It is translated as CSVRDRLQNEKLFF.

The chain links TRBV20-1 to TRBJ2-7; 10 bases map to TRBD2. The junction had 12 bases not matched to a gene; V was cut back by 6 bases and J by 1 base. The CDR3 spans 16 residues. Germline loops: CDR1 DFQATT, CDR2 SNEGSKA (reference sequence). CDR3: CSARRDRLAGSYEQYF. The DNA for the CDR3 is TGCAGTGCCCGGAGAGATAGACTAGCGGGTTCCTACGAGCAGTACTTC.

Of note for this clonotype: This may be a read error, as it is one base from a much larger clone. The chain recombines TRBV28 with TRBJ2-1; D unclear. CDR3 length: 12 amino acids. CDR1 and CDR2 from the germline V gene are MDHEN and SYDVKM. CDR3 sequence reads: CATDTSYNEQSF. Here the CDR3 DNA reads TGTGCCACCGACACTTCCTACAATGAGCAGTCCTTC.

This clonotype was found many times. The chain joins TRBV6-2 or TRBV6-3 to TRBJ2-4; 7 nucleotides align to TRBD1. Germline CDR1 reads MNHEY; CDR2 reads SVGEGT. There are 15 residues in the CDR3. The V and J ends lost 5 bases and 0 bases, in that order; junction bases with no gene match: 4. The CDR3 DNA reads as TGTGCCAGCAGTAGGGGACAGCTAGCCAAAAACATTCAGTACTTC. Translated, it gives CASSRGQLAKNIQYF.

This clonotype was seen many times. The chain uses TRBV6-2 or TRBV6-3 and TRBJ2-1; possible D gene TRBD2, 6 bases. Trimming took 0 bases from V and 9 from J, leaving 18 bases between them. CDR1 and CDR2 from the germline V gene are MNHEY and SVGEGT. There are 16 residues in the CDR3. Here the CDR3 DNA reads TGTGCCAGCAGTTACTCGACGGGACTCCCACCCGTTGAGCAGTTCTTC. The encoded protein is CASSYSTGLPPVEQFF.

As to this clonotype: A much larger clone is a single base away; this may be a read error. The chain employs TRBV29-1 and TRBJ2-7; D tentatively fits TRBD1 or TRBD2 (7 bases each). The CDR3 spans 13 residues. From germline, CDR1 is SQVTM and CDR2 ANQGSEA. Written as DNA, the CDR3 is TGCAGCGTCAGGGGGAGGGAATCCTACGGGCAGTACTTC. This translates into CSVRGRESYGQYF.

Only one count was recorded for this clonotype. CDR3 loop: CASSFKGPTEAFF. CDR3 in DNA: TGTGCCAGCAGCTTCAAGGGCCCCACTGAAGCTTTCTTT. The chain links TRBV7-2 to TRBJ1-1; D unclear. V was shortened by 3 bases and J by 4 bases, with 9 bases between the two germline ends. Looked up from germline, CDR1 is SGHTA and CDR2 is FQGNSA. The CDR3 runs 13 residues. Filled out from reference TRBV7-2 and TRBJ1-1, the complete variable domain reads GAGVSQSPSNKVTEKGKDVELRCDPISGHTALYWYRQSLGQGLEFLIYFQGNSAPDKSGLPSDRFSAERTGGSVSTLTIQRTQQEDSAVYLCASSFKGPTEAFFGQGTRLTVV.